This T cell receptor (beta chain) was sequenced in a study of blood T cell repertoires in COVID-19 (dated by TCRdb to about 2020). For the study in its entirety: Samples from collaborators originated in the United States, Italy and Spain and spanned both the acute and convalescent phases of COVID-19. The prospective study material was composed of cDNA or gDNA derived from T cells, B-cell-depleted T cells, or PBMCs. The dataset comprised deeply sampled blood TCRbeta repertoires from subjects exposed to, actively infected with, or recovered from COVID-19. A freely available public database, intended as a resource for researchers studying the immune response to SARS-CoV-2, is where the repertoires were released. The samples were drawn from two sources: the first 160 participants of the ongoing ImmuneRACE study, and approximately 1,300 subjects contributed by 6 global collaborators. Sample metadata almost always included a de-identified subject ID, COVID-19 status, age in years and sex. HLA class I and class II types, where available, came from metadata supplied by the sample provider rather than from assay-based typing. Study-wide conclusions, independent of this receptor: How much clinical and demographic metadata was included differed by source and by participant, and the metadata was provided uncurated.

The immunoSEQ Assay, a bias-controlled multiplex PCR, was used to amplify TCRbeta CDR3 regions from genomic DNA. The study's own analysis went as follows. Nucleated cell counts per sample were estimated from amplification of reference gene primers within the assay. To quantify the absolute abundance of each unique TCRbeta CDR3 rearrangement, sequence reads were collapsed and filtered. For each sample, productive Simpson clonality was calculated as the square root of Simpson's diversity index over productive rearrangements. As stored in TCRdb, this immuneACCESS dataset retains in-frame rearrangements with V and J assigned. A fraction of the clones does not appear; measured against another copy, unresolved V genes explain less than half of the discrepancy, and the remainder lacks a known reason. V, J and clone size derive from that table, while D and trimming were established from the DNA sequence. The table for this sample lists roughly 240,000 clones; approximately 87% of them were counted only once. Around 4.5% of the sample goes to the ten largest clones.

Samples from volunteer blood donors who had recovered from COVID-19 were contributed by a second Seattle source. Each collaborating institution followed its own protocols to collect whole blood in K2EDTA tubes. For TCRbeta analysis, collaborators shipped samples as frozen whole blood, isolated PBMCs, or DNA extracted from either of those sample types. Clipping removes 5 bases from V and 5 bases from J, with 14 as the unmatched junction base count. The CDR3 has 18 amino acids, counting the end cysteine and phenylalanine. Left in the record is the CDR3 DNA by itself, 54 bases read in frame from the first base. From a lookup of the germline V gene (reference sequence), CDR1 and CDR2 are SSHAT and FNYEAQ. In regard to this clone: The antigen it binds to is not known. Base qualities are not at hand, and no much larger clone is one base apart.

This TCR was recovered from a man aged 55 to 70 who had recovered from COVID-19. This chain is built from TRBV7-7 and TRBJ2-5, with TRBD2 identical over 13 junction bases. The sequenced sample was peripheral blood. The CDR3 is CASSPSGLAGVTWETQYF. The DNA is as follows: TGTGCCAGCAGCCCAAGCGGACTAGCGGGAGTTACATGGGAGACCCAGTACTTC. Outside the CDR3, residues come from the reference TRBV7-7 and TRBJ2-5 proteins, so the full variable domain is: GAGVSQSPRYKVTKRGQDVTLRCDPISSHATLYWYQQALGQGPEFLTYFNYEAQPDKSGLPSDRFSAERPEGSISTLTIQRTEQRDSAMYRCASSPSGLAGVTWETQYFGPGTRLLVL.